This T cell receptor beta chain was found in a study of T cell responses to AZD1222 COVID-19 vaccine. Findings of the study overall: The peak T cell response came first, and repertoires were sampled only after it. White British people made up most donors, females outnumbered males, and clonal diversity was possibly underestimated. Recipients of two AZD1222 doses showed rising Spike-specific TCR breadth and depth.

To note about this clone: Its antigen is still unknown.

Assay: immunoSEQ multiplex PCR; the TCRdb copy retains only in-frame clones and omits some. Seen here are 95,000 to 150,000 clones, approximately 85% observed once, and the top ten hold 9.4%. This CDR3 has 13 residues. The germline gives CDR1 SGHDT, CDR2 YYEEEE. V dropped 4 bases and J dropped 2 bases, with 10 bases sitting between them. The specimen comprised peripheral blood, sampled on day 0 of AZD1222 vaccination. This sequence was found in an adult in good health. This sequence joins TRBV5-6 and TRBJ2-7; no clear D. CDR3 in amino acids: CASSTRPAYEQYF. CDR3 in DNA: TGTGCCAGCAGCACGCGTCCTGCCTACGAGCAGTACTTC.